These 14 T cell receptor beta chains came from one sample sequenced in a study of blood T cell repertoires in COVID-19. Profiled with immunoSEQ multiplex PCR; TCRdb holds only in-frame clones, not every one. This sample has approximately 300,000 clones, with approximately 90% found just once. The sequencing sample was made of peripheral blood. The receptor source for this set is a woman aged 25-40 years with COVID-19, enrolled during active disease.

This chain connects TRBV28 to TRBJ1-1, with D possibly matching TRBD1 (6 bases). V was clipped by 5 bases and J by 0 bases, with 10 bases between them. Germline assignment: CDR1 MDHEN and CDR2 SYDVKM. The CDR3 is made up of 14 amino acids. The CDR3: CASSPRGLNTEAFF. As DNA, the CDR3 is TGTGCCAGCAGTCCGAGGGGGTTGAACACTGAAGCTTTCTTT.

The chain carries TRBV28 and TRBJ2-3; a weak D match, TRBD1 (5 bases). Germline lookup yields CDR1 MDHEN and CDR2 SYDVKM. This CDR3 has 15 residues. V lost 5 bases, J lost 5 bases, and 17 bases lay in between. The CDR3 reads CASSPATAQGDTQYF. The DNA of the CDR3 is TGTGCCAGCAGTCCTGCCACGGCCCAGGGAGATACGCAGTATTTT.

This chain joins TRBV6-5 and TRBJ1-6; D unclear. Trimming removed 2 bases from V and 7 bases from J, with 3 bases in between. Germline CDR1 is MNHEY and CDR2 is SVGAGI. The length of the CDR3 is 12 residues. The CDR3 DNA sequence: TGTGCCAGCAGTTACCTGAATTCACCCCTCCACTTT. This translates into CASSYLNSPLHF.

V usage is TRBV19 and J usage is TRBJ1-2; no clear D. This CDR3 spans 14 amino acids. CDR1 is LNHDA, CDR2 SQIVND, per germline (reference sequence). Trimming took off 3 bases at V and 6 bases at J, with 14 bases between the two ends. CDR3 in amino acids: CASSIRGLIDGYTF. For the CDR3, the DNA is TGTGCCAGTAGTATTAGAGGACTGATAGATGGCTACACCTTC.

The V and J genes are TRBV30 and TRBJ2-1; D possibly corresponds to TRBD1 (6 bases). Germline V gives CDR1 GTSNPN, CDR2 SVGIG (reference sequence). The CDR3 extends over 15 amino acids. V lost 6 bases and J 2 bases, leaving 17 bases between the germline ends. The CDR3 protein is CACRTGQGPYNEQFF. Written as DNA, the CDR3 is TGTGCCTGCCGGACTGGGCAGGGGCCCTACAATGAGCAGTTCTTC.

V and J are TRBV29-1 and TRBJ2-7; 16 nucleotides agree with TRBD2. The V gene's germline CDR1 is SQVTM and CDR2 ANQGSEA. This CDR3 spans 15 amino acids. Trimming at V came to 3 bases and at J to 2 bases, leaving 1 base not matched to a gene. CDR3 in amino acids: CSVEGTSGRAYEQYF. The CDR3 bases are TGCAGCGTTGAGGGGACTAGCGGGAGGGCCTACGAGCAGTACTTC.

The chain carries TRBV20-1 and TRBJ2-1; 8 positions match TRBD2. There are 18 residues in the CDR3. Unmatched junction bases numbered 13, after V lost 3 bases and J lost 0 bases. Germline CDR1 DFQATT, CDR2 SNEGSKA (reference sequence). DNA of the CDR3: TGCAGTGCTAGTTTCCTCGTTTGGAGCGGGAGCTCCTACAATGAGCAGTTCTTC. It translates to CSASFLVWSGSSYNEQFF.

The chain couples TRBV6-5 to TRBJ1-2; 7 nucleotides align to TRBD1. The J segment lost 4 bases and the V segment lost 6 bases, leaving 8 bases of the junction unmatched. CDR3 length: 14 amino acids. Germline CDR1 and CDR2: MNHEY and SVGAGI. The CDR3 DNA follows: TGTGCCAGCAGCCACACGACAGGGACCTATGGCTACACCTTC. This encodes CASSHTTGTYGYTF.

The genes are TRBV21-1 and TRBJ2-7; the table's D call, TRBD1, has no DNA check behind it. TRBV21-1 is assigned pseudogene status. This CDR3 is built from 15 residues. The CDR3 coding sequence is TGTGCCAGCAGCTCCGTGGACAGGGGTACGCACGAGCAGTACTTC. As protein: CASSSVDRGTHEQYF.

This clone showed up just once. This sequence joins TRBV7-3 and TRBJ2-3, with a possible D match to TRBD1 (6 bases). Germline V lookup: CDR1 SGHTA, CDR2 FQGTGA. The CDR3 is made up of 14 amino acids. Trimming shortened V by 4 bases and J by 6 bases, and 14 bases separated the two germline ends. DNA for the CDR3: TGTGCCAGCAGCTCACAGGGCCCGGTGGATACGCAGTATTTT. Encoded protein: CASSSQGPVDTQYF.

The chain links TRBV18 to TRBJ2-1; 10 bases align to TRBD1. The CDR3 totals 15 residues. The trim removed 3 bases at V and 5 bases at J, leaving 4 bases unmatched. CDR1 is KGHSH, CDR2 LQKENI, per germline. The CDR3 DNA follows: TGTGCCAGCTCACCCGGGACAGGGGAAAACAATGAGCAGTTCTTC. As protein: CASSPGTGENNEQFF.

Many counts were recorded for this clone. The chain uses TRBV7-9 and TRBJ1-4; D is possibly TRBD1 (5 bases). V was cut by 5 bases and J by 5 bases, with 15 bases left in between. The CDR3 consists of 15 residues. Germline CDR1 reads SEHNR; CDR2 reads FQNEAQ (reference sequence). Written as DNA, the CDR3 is TGTGCCAGCAGCGGACCGGGACTGCTCAATGAAAAACTGTTTTTT. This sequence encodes CASSGPGLLNEKLFF.

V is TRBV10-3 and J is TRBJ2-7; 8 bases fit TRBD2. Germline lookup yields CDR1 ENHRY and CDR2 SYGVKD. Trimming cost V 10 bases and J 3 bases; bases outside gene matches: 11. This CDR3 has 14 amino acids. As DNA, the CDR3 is TGTGCCACCAAGCCGGGAGGGCCCTACTACGAGCAGTACTTC. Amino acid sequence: CATKPGGPYYEQYF.

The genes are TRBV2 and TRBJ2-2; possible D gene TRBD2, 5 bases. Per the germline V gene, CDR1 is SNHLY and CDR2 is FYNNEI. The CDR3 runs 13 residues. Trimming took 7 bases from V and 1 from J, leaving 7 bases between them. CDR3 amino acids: CASTRENTGELFF. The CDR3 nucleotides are TGTGCCAGCACACGGGAGAACACCGGGGAGCTGTTTTTT.